The source of this T cell receptor (beta chain) is a study of T cell repertoires in aging, cancer and after chemotherapy. TRB rearrangements spanning V, D and J were amplified using mixed TRB-A/B primers. TCRdb used MiXCR to reprocess the multiplex PCR reads, holding one entry per CDR3 protein. The sample has some 9,000 distinct CDR3 sequences; about 40% are singletons. The germline V and J ends were trimmed by 4 bases and 1 base, with 9 bases remaining between them. This CDR3 has 15 amino acids. Germline assignment: CDR1 SGHNT and CDR2 YYREEE (reference sequence). The template was genomic DNA from peripheral blood, not RNA.

This sequence was found in a human donor with a solid tumor. The sample comprised blood. The chain has TRBV5-4 and TRBJ2-6, with D unclear. CDR3 amino acids: CASSPLSSGANVLTF. Written as DNA, the CDR3 is TGTGCCAGCAGCCCTCTGTCATCTGGGGCCAACGTCCTGACTTTC. The whole variable domain, remainder taken from reference TRBV5-4 and TRBJ2-6, is ETGVTQSPTHLIKTRGQQVTLRCSSQSGHNTVSWYQQALGQGPQFIFQYYREEENGRGNFPPRFSGLQFPNYSSELNVNALELDDSALYLCASSPLSSGANVLTFGAGSRLTVL.